Sequencing of this T cell receptor (beta chain) was carried out in a study of blood T cell repertoires in COVID-19. In the study overall: T cells, B-cell-depleted T cells, or PBMCs provided the cDNA or gDNA that served as material.

A Seattle source enrolled patients during active infection and followed them longitudinally. This CDR3 region has 13 residues. In germline, CDR1 is MNHEY, CDR2 SMNVEV (reference sequence). Trimming shortened V by 4 bases and J by 5 bases, and 10 bases separated the two germline ends. Authors' methods: Cell counts per sample came from amplifying reference gene primers. This table comes from immunoSEQ multiplex PCR, and its TCRdb copy is limited to in-frame clones, with some not included. V, J and clone size are taken as reported in that table, and D and trimming were inferred from the DNA itself. The sample has about 170,000 clones; under 95% are singletons.

Sequenced: peripheral blood. This sequence was found in a man between 18 and 29 years old with COVID-19, enrolled during active disease. This chain joins TRBV27 and TRBJ2-3, with a weak D call TRBD1 (5 bases). CDR3 protein: CASSSFRGDTQYF. The CDR3 nucleotides are TGTGCCAGCAGTTCCTTTAGGGGAGATACGCAGTATTTT.